The clone carrying this TCR beta chain was picked up many times. What it recognizes is unknown. This record comes from a study of T cell repertoires in cytomegalovirus infection. Study details: TCR beta signatures that were public indicated CMV infection and matching HLA type. Whole-study findings and limits: Dominating the ex vivo response were TCR beta clonotypes that were CMV-specific and HLA-C-restricted. Identification of carriers of CMV plus the relevant HLA was achieved through cumulative public TCR beta family frequency.

The CDR3 extends over 15 amino acids. Per the germline V gene, CDR1 is LGHNT and CDR2 is FRNRAP. V dropped 1 base and J dropped 5 bases, with 14 bases sitting between them. TCRdb independently ran MiXCR on the reads; one entry per CDR3 protein. The table has about 490,000 distinct CDR3 sequences, 15% to 20% seen once; the top ten hold roughly 25%. The chain combines TRBV12-5 with TRBJ2-5; D may be TRBD1 (5 bases). The TCR was taken from a human donor in good health (CMV status not recorded). Some clones in this sample may be carry-over from other donors' samples. Material for sequencing was CD8+ T cells from PBMCs. The CDR3 region is CASGLAGQVRETQYF. In DNA, the CDR3 is TGTGCTAGTGGTTTGGCCGGACAAGTCCGGGAGACCCAGTACTTC.